Following are 29 T cell receptor beta chains from one sample sequenced in a study of technical replicates of blood from a few donors. Data came from immunoSEQ multiplex PCR; TCRdb stores just in-frame clones and leaves some out. This table holds some 60,000 clones, over 85% found once. The sequencing sample was made of PBMCs. Receptors were obtained from a human donor in good health. Some clones in this sample may be carry-over from other donors' samples.

J is TRBJ1-5 and V is TRBV19; TRBD1 matches 7 bases. This CDR3 region has 14 residues. With V trimmed by 6 bases and J by 7 bases, 9 bases remained unmatched. Germline CDR1 reads LNHDA; CDR2 reads SQIVND (reference sequence). The DNA for the CDR3 is TGTGCCAGTAGGGCGACAGGGACGGGCCAGCCCCAGCATTTT. Its translation: CASRATGTGQPQHF. Looking up the rest from reference TRBV19 and TRBJ1-5 gives the full variable domain: DGGITQSPKYLFRKEGQNVTLSCEQNLNHDAMYWYRQDPGQGLRLIYYSQIVNDFQKGDIAEGYSVSREKKESFPLTVTSAQKNPTAFYLCASRATGTGQPQHFGDGTRLSIL.

The chain uses TRBV11-2 and TRBJ2-2; a possible D gene is TRBD2 (6 bases). The CDR3 totals 18 residues. Trimming pared 5 bases from V and 2 bases from J, leaving 21 bases between. Germline CDR1 is SGHAT and CDR2 is FQNNGV. CDR3 bases: TGTGCCAGCAGCCATCCCGTTGGGACTGCGATAAACACCGGGGAGCTGTTTTTT. Translation: CASSHPVGTAINTGELFF.

The chain has TRBV4-1 and TRBJ2-7; weak D call: TRBD2 (6 bases). V was clipped by 0 bases and J by 2 bases, with 17 bases between them. CDR1 and CDR2 (germline): MGHRA, YSYEKL. The CDR3 length is 17 residues. The CDR3 loop reads CASSQDRERSPPYEQYF. DNA of the CDR3: TGCGCCAGCAGCCAAGATCGGGAGAGGTCCCCCCCCTACGAGCAGTACTTC.

This sequence joins TRBV18 and TRBJ2-2, with D perhaps TRBD1 (6 bases). In germline, CDR1 is KGHSH, CDR2 LQKENI. The germline V and J ends were trimmed by 5 bases and 4 bases, with 11 bases remaining between them. The CDR3 spans 14 residues. DNA of the CDR3: TGTGCCAGCTCAAGGACAGACCGCACCGGGGAGCTGTTTTTT. It translates to CASSRTDRTGELFF. Full variable domain (rest looked up from reference TRBV18 and TRBJ2-2): NAGVMQNPRHLVRRRGQEARLRCSPMKGHSHVYWYRQLPEEGLKFMVYLQKENIIDESGMPKERFSAEFPKEGPSILRIQQVVRGDSAAYFCASSRTDRTGELFFGEGSRLTVL.

The chain has TRBV6-5 and TRBJ1-1, with 9 bases aligning to TRBD1. This CDR3 has 15 residues. The germline gives CDR1 MNHEY, CDR2 SVGAGI. V gave up 4 bases and J gave up 1 base; unmatched junction bases: 4. CDR3 sequence (DNA): TGTGCCAGCAGTTGGACAGGGGTACAGAACACTGAAGCTTTCTTT. This sequence encodes CASSWTGVQNTEAFF.

The chain joins TRBV7-9 to TRBJ2-7; 10 bases map to TRBD1. Trimming took 5 bases from V and 3 from J; bases not matched to a gene: 10. The CDR3 totals 16 residues. Germline CDR1 SEHNR, CDR2 FQNEAQ (reference sequence). CDR3 nucleotide sequence: TGTGCCAGCAGCCCCACGCTGGGACAGGGGTTCTACGAGCAGTACTTC. It encodes CASSPTLGQGFYEQYF.

The count of this clone is one. At one boundary the junction diverges from the germline segment, which might be a read error. The chain combines TRBV7-2 with TRBJ1-2; perhaps TRBD1 as D (5 bases). Looked up from germline, CDR1 is SGHTA and CDR2 is FQGNSA. There are 14 residues in the CDR3. CDR3 coding DNA: TGTGCCAGCAGCCTAGCTGGGGGGGACTATGGCTACACCTTC. Translation: CASSLAGGDYGYTF.

The rearrangement uses TRBV7-9 and TRBJ2-7, with D tentatively TRBD1 (5 bases). Trimming cost V 1 base and J 6 bases, with 13 bases left between them. CDR3 length: 14 residues. In germline, CDR1 is SEHNR, CDR2 FQNEAQ (reference sequence). This CDR3 reads CASSLGQGWSEQYF. The DNA of the CDR3 is TGTGCCAGCAGCTTAGGGCAGGGATGGTCCGAGCAGTACTTC.

The gene calls are TRBV5-1 and TRBJ1-6, with a possible D match to TRBD1 (6 bases). Germline CDR1 is SGHRS and CDR2 is YFSETQ. The CDR3 extends over 16 amino acids. Trimming removed 4 bases at V and 0 bases at J, with 11 bases between. The CDR3 DNA reads TGCGCCAGCAGCAACAGGGAGAGCTCCTATAATTCACCCCTCCACTTT. It specifies CASSNRESSYNSPLHF.

The rearrangement uses TRBV6-6 and TRBJ1-1; possible D gene TRBD1, 5 bases. Trimming removed 6 bases at V and 10 bases at J, with 18 bases between. The CDR3 has 13 amino acids. Germline V gene data show CDR1 as MNHNY and CDR2 as SVGAGI (reference sequence). The CDR3 DNA reads as TGTGCCAGCAGGACGTCCCAGGGTCAGGGAGCTTTCTTT. Translated, it gives CASRTSQGQGAFF.

This clone was detected once. The chain employs TRBV6-5 and TRBJ1-1; D unresolved. V lost 6 bases to trimming and J lost 7 bases, with 12 bases between them. CDR3 length: 12 amino acids. Germline V gene sequence: CDR1 MNHEY, CDR2 SVGAGI. CDR3 nucleotide sequence: TGTGCCAGCAGCCTCCGAGGAGGTGAAGCTTTCTTT. Residues: CASSLRGGEAFF.

The gene calls are TRBV2 and TRBJ2-5; 14 nucleotides agree with TRBD2. V lost 2 bases, J lost 5 bases, and 4 bases stayed unmatched. CDR1 SNHLY and CDR2 FYNNEI come from the germline V gene. CDR3 size: 16 residues. The CDR3 nucleotides read TGTGCCAGCAGTGAACAGGGACTAGCGGGAGTGGAGACCCAGTACTTC. Translating it yields CASSEQGLAGVETQYF. The full variable domain, in which reference TRBV2 and TRBJ2-5 provide the parts outside the CDR3, is EPEVTQTPSHQVTQMGQEVILRCVPISNHLYFYWYRQILGQKVEFLVSFYNNEISEKSEIFDDQFSVERPDGSNFTLKIRSTKLEDSAMYFCASSEQGLAGVETQYFGPGTRLLVL.

This clone occurred a few times. The chain recombines TRBV7-2 with TRBJ2-3; no clear D gene. V was trimmed by 7 bases and J by 1 base, leaving 15 bases between them. This CDR3 is 15 amino acids long. CDR1 is SGHTA and CDR2 is FQGNSA in the germline V gene. CDR3 residues: CASIPWWLGTDTQYF. The CDR3 DNA reads as TGTGCCAGCATCCCCTGGTGGTTAGGCACAGATACGCAGTATTTT. The variable domain in full, completed from reference TRBV7-2 and TRBJ2-3, reads GAGVSQSPSNKVTEKGKDVELRCDPISGHTALYWYRQSLGQGLEFLIYFQGNSAPDKSGLPSDRFSAERTGGSVSTLTIQRTQQEDSAVYLCASIPWWLGTDTQYFGPGTRLTVL.

The chain links TRBV7-2 to TRBJ1-2; D possibly corresponds to TRBD1 (6 bases). The CDR3 length is 13 residues. The V gene's germline CDR1 is SGHTA and CDR2 FQGNSA. V dropped 5 bases and J dropped 6 bases, with 13 bases sitting between them. CDR3: CASSPRQADGYTF. CDR3 nucleotide sequence: TGTGCCAGCAGCCCCCGACAGGCTGATGGCTACACCTTC.

The V gene is TRBV25-1, the J gene TRBJ1-6, with D unclear. V was clipped by 1 base and J by 7 bases, with 11 bases between them. The CDR3 runs 15 residues. Germline V lookup: CDR1 MGHDK, CDR2 SYGVNS. The CDR3 sequence: CASSESRGWNSPLHF. CDR3 nucleotides: TGTGCCAGCAGTGAATCGCGGGGTTGGAATTCACCCCTCCACTTT.

The gene calls are TRBV5-6 and TRBJ2-1, with 11 positions matching TRBD1. The CDR3 has 15 residues. From germline, CDR1 is SGHDT and CDR2 YYEEEE. The V segment lost 5 bases and the J segment 7 bases; nucleotides outside the gene matches: 8. CDR3 sequence (DNA): TGTGCCAGCAGGCCCGGGACAGGGGGAAGGAATGAGCAGTTCTTC. Its protein product is CASRPGTGGRNEQFF.

The chain uses TRBV11-2 and TRBJ2-1; tentatively, D is TRBD1 (5 bases). Looked up from germline, CDR1 is SGHAT and CDR2 is FQNNGV. The CDR3 extends over 10 amino acids. Between the trimmed V and J ends, which lost 8 bases and 10 bases, there was a span of 9 bases. CDR3 nucleotide sequence: TGTGCCAGCTCAGGGAAGGAGCAGTTCTTC. This translates into CASSGKEQFF. The entire variable domain, with the rest obtained from reference TRBV11-2 and TRBJ2-1, is as follows: EAGVAQSPRYKIIEKRQSVAFWCNPISGHATLYWYQQILGQGPKLLIQFQNNGVVDDSQLPKDRFSAERLKGVDSTLKIQPAKLEDSAVYLCASSGKEQFFGPGTRLTVL.

The chain couples TRBV9 to TRBJ1-2; D is possibly TRBD1 (6 bases). Germline V gene lookup returns CDR1 SGDLS and CDR2 YYNGEE. CDR3 length: 17 residues. Trimming pared 0 bases from V and 1 base from J, leaving 16 bases between. Here the CDR3 DNA reads TGTGCCAGCAGCGTAGGAGGGAGGGGGGAAGTTAACTATGGCTACACCTTC. Its protein product is CASSVGGRGEVNYGYTF. The complete variable domain, with remaining parts taken from reference TRBV9 and TRBJ1-2, reads DSGVTQTPKHLITATGQRVTLRCSPRSGDLSVYWYQQSLDQGLQFLIQYYNGEERAKGNILERFSAQQFPDLHSELNLSSLELGDSALYFCASSVGGRGEVNYGYTFGSGTRLTVV.

This clone has just one count. J is TRBJ2-1 and V is TRBV9, with 9 bases matching TRBD2. The CDR3 spans 15 residues. Per germline, CDR1 SGDLS and CDR2 YYNGEE. V gave up 1 base and J gave up 12 bases; unmatched junction bases: 11. Written as DNA, the CDR3 is TGTGCCAGCAGCGTAAGCGGGGGGCACTTACGGGGGCAGTTCTTC. Translation: CASSVSGGHLRGQFF.

In DNA form, the CDR3 reads TGTGCCAGCAGCCCAGGAGGGGCCGTGGGCGGGGAGCTGTTTTTT. Protein: CASSPGGAVGGELFF. This chain links TRBV7-7 with TRBJ2-2; TRBD2 is a possible D gene (6 bases). Germline CDR1 and CDR2: SSHAT and FNYEAQ (reference sequence). Trimming left V 5 bases short and J 7 bases short, with 17 bases between. CDR3 length: 15 residues.

The genes are TRBV19 and TRBJ2-5, with 9 bases that match TRBD2. This CDR3 has 14 residues. The ends lost 4 bases at V and 4 bases at J; junction bases unmatched: 4. The V gene's germline CDR1 is LNHDA and CDR2 SQIVND (reference sequence). The CDR3 loop reads CASSSGGAGETQYF. The DNA of the CDR3 is TGTGCCAGTAGTAGCGGGGGGGCCGGAGAGACCCAGTACTTC. The whole variable domain, filled in from reference TRBV19 and TRBJ2-5, reads DGGITQSPKYLFRKEGQNVTLSCEQNLNHDAMYWYRQDPGQGLRLIYYSQIVNDFQKGDIAEGYSVSREKKESFPLTVTSAQKNPTAFYLCASSSGGAGETQYFGPGTRLLVL.

The chain's CDR3 is CASGSQRSGNTGELFF. CDR3 nucleotides: TGTGCCAGCGGCAGTCAGCGGAGCGGGAACACCGGGGAGCTGTTTTTT. The V gene is TRBV7-9, the J gene TRBJ2-2; TRBD2 might be the D (5 bases). V shed 8 bases and J shed 1 base, with 17 bases lying between them. The germline CDR1 and CDR2 sequences are SEHNR and FQNEAQ (reference sequence). This CDR3 contains 16 residues.

This rearrangement joins TRBV19 to TRBJ1-1, with 7 bases aligning to TRBD1. The CDR3 totals 16 residues. The germline CDR1 and CDR2 sequences are LNHDA and SQIVND (reference sequence). Unmatched junction bases numbered 11, after V lost 6 bases and J lost 1 base. This chain's CDR3 is CASRDPRGRANTEAFF. The CDR3 coding sequence is TGTGCCAGTAGGGACCCTAGGGGGCGGGCGAACACTGAAGCTTTCTTT.

V is TRBV19 and J is TRBJ1-1; D is unresolved. CDR3 length equals 12 residues. Germline V lookup: CDR1 LNHDA, CDR2 SQIVND (reference sequence). V was pared by 9 bases and J by 2 bases, with 10 bases between. Here the CDR3 DNA reads TGTGCCAGACCCGGTGAAAACACTGAAGCTTTCTTT. Its protein is CARPGENTEAFF. The full variable domain, with the rest looked up from reference TRBV19 and TRBJ1-1, is DGGITQSPKYLFRKEGQNVTLSCEQNLNHDAMYWYRQDPGQGLRLIYYSQIVNDFQKGDIAEGYSVSREKKESFPLTVTSAQKNPTAFYLCARPGENTEAFFGQGTRLTVV.

The chain couples TRBV11-2 to TRBJ1-1; TRBD1 is a possible D gene (5 bases). Germline loops: CDR1 SGHAT, CDR2 FQNNGV. V lost 2 bases and J lost 5, with 12 bases in between. The CDR3 consists of 14 residues. The CDR3 DNA reads TGTGCCAGCAGCTTATCCAACCGGGGGACTGAAGCTTTCTTT. This translates into CASSLSNRGTEAFF.

The V and J genes are TRBV6-1 and TRBJ1-2, with TRBD1 matching 12 bases. V lost 5 bases to trimming and J lost 10 bases; unmatched junction nucleotides: 8. Germline V gene lookup returns CDR1 MNHNS and CDR2 SASEGT. CDR3 size: 14 residues. The CDR3 region has the DNA TGTGCCAGCAGTTCGGGGGGGACAGGGGGCTTCTACACCTTC. Protein sequence: CASSSGGTGGFYTF.

The V call is TRBV18, the J call TRBJ1-2; no clear D. Germline V gene sequence: CDR1 KGHSH, CDR2 LQKENI. V was shortened by 0 bases and J by 2 bases, with 19 bases between the two germline ends. The CDR3 runs 18 residues. The CDR3: CASSPPGQRRILNYGYTF. The CDR3 DNA reads as TGTGCCAGCTCACCACCCGGTCAGCGGAGGATTTTAAACTATGGCTACACCTTC.

This chain connects TRBV7-9 to TRBJ2-7; TRBD2 agrees at 9 bases. J gave up 4 bases and V 4 bases, and 11 bases lay outside the gene matches. This CDR3 spans 16 amino acids. The germline V gene encodes CDR1 SEHNR and CDR2 FQNEAQ (reference sequence). The CDR3 reads CASSSPGSGRGYEQYF. The CDR3 region has the DNA TGTGCCAGCAGCTCCCCTGGTAGCGGGAGAGGGTACGAGCAGTACTTC.

V gene TRBV15 combines with J gene TRBJ2-1, with a possible D match to TRBD1 (7 bases). This CDR3 has 16 residues. Germline V gene sequence: CDR1 LNHNV, CDR2 YYDKDF (reference sequence). The ends were cut back, 1 base at V and 2 bases at J, with 12 bases in the middle. CDR3 DNA: TGTGCCACCAGCAGAGGCGGGACAGCGACCTACAATGAGCAGTTCTTC. Protein product: CATSRGGTATYNEQFF. Filled out from reference TRBV15 and TRBJ2-1, the complete variable domain reads DAMVIQNPRYQVTQFGKPVTLSCSQTLNHNVMYWYQQKSSQAPKLLFHYYDKDFNNEADTPDNFQSRRPNTSFCFLDIRSPGLGDTAMYLCATSRGGTATYNEQFFGPGTRLTVL.